One and the same sample provided the 20 T cell receptor beta chains below, sequenced in a study of T-cell memory formation after mild COVID-19. TCRdb re-analysed the 5' RACE reads in MiXCR, keeping a single row per CDR3 protein. The table includes around 510,000 distinct CDR3 sequences, 20% to 25% detected once. The specimen sequenced was PBMCs or a T cell subset sorted from them (not recorded which). Receptors were obtained from an adult woman who had mild COVID-19 (a few samples of this study predate the infection). Cell type and time point are not known.

The genes are TRBV6-2 or TRBV6-3 and TRBJ2-1, with D possibly TRBD2 on 5 matching bases. Germline values: CDR1 MNHEY, CDR2 SVGEGT. Deletions cut 7 bases from V and 0 bases from J, with 16 bases between. CDR3 size: 16 residues. CDR3: CASNGVAASSYNEQFF. Written as DNA, the CDR3 is TGTGCCAGCAACGGGGTGGCGGCGAGCTCCTACAATGAGCAGTTCTTC.

This clonotype was counted at least ten times. The gene calls are TRBV7-9 and TRBJ2-3; weak D call: TRBD1 (6 bases). The ends were cut back, 9 bases at V and 1 base at J, with 11 bases in the middle. The germline gives CDR1 SEHNR, CDR2 FQNEAQ (reference sequence). The CDR3 spans 13 residues. CDR3 in DNA: TGTGCCAGGGGGGCGCGAGGCACAGATACGCAGTATTTT. It specifies CARGARGTDTQYF.

This clonotype was found many times. The chain couples TRBV4-3 to TRBJ2-5; D perhaps matches TRBD2 (5 bases). Germline CDR1 is LGHNA and CDR2 is YSLEER. The length of the CDR3 is 14 residues. V shed 0 bases and J shed 5 bases, with 10 bases lying between them. CDR3 DNA sequence: TGCGCCAGCAGCCAAGATGAGGGAACGGAGACCCAGTACTTC. Protein sequence: CASSQDEGTETQYF.

The CDR3 spells CATSEAGLAGPQYF. The CDR3 DNA follows: TGTGCCACCAGTGAGGCGGGACTAGCGGGCCCGCAGTATTTT. The V and J genes are TRBV24-1 and TRBJ2-3; the match to TRBD2 covers 12 bases. The V segment lost 4 bases and the J segment 10 bases; nucleotides outside the gene matches: 5. There are 14 residues in the CDR3. Germline V gene data show CDR1 as KGHDR and CDR2 as SFDVKD.

The chain recombines TRBV12-3 or TRBV12-4 with TRBJ2-5; D may match TRBD1 or TRBD2 (5 bases each). This CDR3 region has 16 residues. The V and J ends lost 3 bases and 7 bases respectively, with 21 bases between them. The CDR3: CASSLLGRLGEATQYF. The CDR3 DNA reads as TGTGCCAGCAGTTTGCTGGGACGGCTTGGGGAAGCGACCCAGTACTTC.

This clonotype was seen a handful of times. DNA of the CDR3: TGTGCCAGCAGCCCCCAGGGGAGGACGCAGTATTTT. It specifies CASSPQGRTQYF. The chain uses TRBV5-5 and TRBJ2-3; possibly TRBD1 or TRBD2 for D (6 bases each). Between the trimmed V and J ends, which lost 4 bases and 9 bases, there was a span of 12 bases. CDR1 and CDR2 (germline): SGHKS, YYEKEE (reference sequence). The CDR3 length is 12 residues.

This clonotype has only a few counts. The chain is built from TRBV7-8 and TRBJ2-1, with 8 bases lining up with TRBD2. Per the germline V gene, CDR1 is SGHVS and CDR2 is FQNEAQ. This CDR3 contains 16 residues. Trimming removed 5 bases from V and 3 bases from J; junction bases left unmatched: 9. CDR3 DNA sequence: TGTGCCAGCAGCCAGTCGAGCGGGAGACTCTACAATGAGCAGTTCTTC. Its protein is CASSQSSGRLYNEQFF.

The rearrangement links TRBV9 to TRBJ1-6; tentative D call: TRBD1 (6 bases). CDR1 is SGDLS, CDR2 YYNGEE, per germline. The CDR3 spans 15 residues. V was shortened by 3 bases and J by 5 bases, with 12 bases between the two germline ends. CDR3 protein: CASSAAWTDNSPLHF. The CDR3 region has the DNA TGTGCCAGCAGCGCCGCATGGACAGATAATTCACCCCTCCACTTT.

This clonotype has a count of ten or more. The V and J genes are TRBV5-1 and TRBJ2-6; perhaps D is TRBD1 or TRBD2 (5 bases each). Per germline, CDR1 SGHRS and CDR2 YFSETQ. With 4 bases removed from V and 1 base from J, the gap between germline ends came to 9 bases. The CDR3 has 15 residues. CDR3 nucleotide sequence: TGCGCCAGCAGCCTCAGGGAGTCTGGGGCCAACGTCCTGACTTTC. This sequence encodes CASSLRESGANVLTF.

The rearrangement links TRBV12-3 or TRBV12-4 to TRBJ1-1; unclear D gene. V lost 4 bases, J lost 0 bases, and 15 bases lay in between. The CDR3 runs 16 residues. The CDR3 nucleotides are TGTGCCAGCAGTTCGGACGGAATAAGCATGAACACTGAAGCTTTCTTT. As protein: CASSSDGISMNTEAFF.

This clonotype was counted a few times. The gene calls are TRBV24-1 and TRBJ2-1, with 10 bases identical to TRBD2. Trimming took 0 bases from V and 7 from J; bases not matched to a gene: 5. CDR3 length: 16 amino acids. Germline V gene data show CDR1 as KGHDR and CDR2 as SFDVKD. The CDR3 is CATSDLSGRAGNEQFF. The CDR3 DNA is TGTGCCACCAGTGATTTGAGCGGGAGGGCCGGGAATGAGCAGTTCTTC.

The CDR3 coding sequence is TGTGCCAGCAGCTCAGAAAGACATCAGCCCCAGCATTTT. This gives the protein CASSSERHQPQHF. The chain combines TRBV12-3 or TRBV12-4 with TRBJ1-5; D remains ambiguous. The CDR3 extends over 13 amino acids. V was cut by 6 bases and J by 5 bases, with 11 bases left in between.

This clonotype was seen only a few times. The V gene is TRBV13, the J gene TRBJ2-6; 9 bases fit TRBD1. V was pared by 4 bases and J by 0 bases, with 10 bases of the junction left unmatched. This CDR3 region has 19 residues. In germline, CDR1 is PRHDT, CDR2 FYEKMQ (reference sequence). In DNA, the CDR3 is TGTGCCAGCAGCTCCACCGGGACAGGGATACCCTCTGGGGCCAACGTCCTGACTTTC. Translation gives CASSSTGTGIPSGANVLTF.

The chain joins TRBV20-1 to TRBJ2-1, with a weak D call TRBD2 (7 bases). The V end was cut by 5 bases, the J end by 4 bases, with 24 bases between. Germline V CDR1 and CDR2: DFQATT, SNEGSKA (reference sequence). The CDR3 sequence is 17 residues long. The CDR3 DNA follows: TGCAGTGCTCCACTCTTCGGGGGGCGTGAAGTGTACAATGAGCAGTTCTTC. This sequence encodes CSAPLFGGREVYNEQFF.

The J gene is TRBJ2-7, the V gene TRBV6-1, with D unresolved. V was shortened by 5 bases and J by 7 bases, with 9 bases between the two germline ends. The CDR3 extends over 11 amino acids. Germline CDR1 and CDR2: MNHNS and SASEGT. CDR3 in DNA: TGTGCCAGCAGTACCGGTCGGGAGCAGTACTTC. Protein product: CASSTGREQYF.

The rearrangement links TRBV11-2 to TRBJ1-3; D uncertain. Germline CDR1 reads SGHAT; CDR2 reads FQNNGV. Trimming took off 1 base at V and 4 bases at J, with 11 bases between the two ends. The CDR3 covers 15 residues. CDR3 DNA: TGTGCCAGCAGCTTAGGTGCGTCGGTCGGAAACACCATATATTTT. Translated: CASSLGASVGNTIYF.

A few counts support this clonotype. V and J are TRBV7-9 and TRBJ2-7, with TRBD1 matching 10 bases. In germline, CDR1 is SEHNR, CDR2 FQNEAQ (reference sequence). With V trimmed by 5 bases and J by 2 bases, 9 bases remained unmatched. The CDR3 has 16 residues. Written as DNA, the CDR3 is TGTGCCAGCAGCGCCGACAGGGGGCAAATCACCTACGAGCAGTACTTC. It codes for CASSADRGQITYEQYF.

This clonotype appeared a few times. The chain employs TRBV7-9 and TRBJ1-4, with unresolved D. Germline CDR1 and CDR2: SEHNR and FQNEAQ (reference sequence). The CDR3 has 13 residues. Trimming removed 5 bases from V and 5 bases from J, with 9 bases in between. The CDR3 loop is CASSGTVNEKLFF. CDR3 DNA sequence: TGTGCCAGCAGCGGCACAGTGAATGAAAAACTGTTTTTT. Combining the CDR3 with reference TRBV7-9 and TRBJ1-4 gives the whole variable domain DTGVSQNPRHKITKRGQNVTFRCDPISEHNRLYWYRQTLGQGPEFLTYFQNEAQLEKSRLLSDRFSAERPKGSFSTLEIQRTEQGDSAMYLCASSGTVNEKLFFGSGTQLSVL.

This clonotype was detected many times. The genes are TRBV24-1 and TRBJ2-1; D possibly corresponds to TRBD2 (5 bases). Trimming removed 4 bases at V and 3 bases at J, with 27 bases between. Germline V gives CDR1 KGHDR, CDR2 SFDVKD. The CDR3 spans 20 residues. CDR3 in DNA: TGTGCCACCAGTGACCAAAAGATTACGACGGGATCTTTATTCTACAATGAGCAGTTCTTC. Protein: CATSDQKITTGSLFYNEQFF.

This clonotype was seen more than once but under ten times. Here the CDR3 DNA reads TGTGCCAGCAGAGAATGGGGGGAAAAACTGTTTTTT. It encodes CASREWGEKLFF. This chain connects TRBV7-2 to TRBJ1-4; D might be TRBD1 (5 bases). Germline-derived CDR1 and CDR2 are SGHTA and FQGNSA. V lost 6 bases, J lost 8 bases, and 10 bases lay in between. The CDR3 has 12 residues. Using reference TRBV7-2 and TRBJ1-4 for the parts outside the CDR3, the full variable domain is GAGVSQSPSNKVTEKGKDVELRCDPISGHTALYWYRQSLGQGLEFLIYFQGNSAPDKSGLPSDRFSAERTGGSVSTLTIQRTQQEDSAVYLCASREWGEKLFFGSGTQLSVL.